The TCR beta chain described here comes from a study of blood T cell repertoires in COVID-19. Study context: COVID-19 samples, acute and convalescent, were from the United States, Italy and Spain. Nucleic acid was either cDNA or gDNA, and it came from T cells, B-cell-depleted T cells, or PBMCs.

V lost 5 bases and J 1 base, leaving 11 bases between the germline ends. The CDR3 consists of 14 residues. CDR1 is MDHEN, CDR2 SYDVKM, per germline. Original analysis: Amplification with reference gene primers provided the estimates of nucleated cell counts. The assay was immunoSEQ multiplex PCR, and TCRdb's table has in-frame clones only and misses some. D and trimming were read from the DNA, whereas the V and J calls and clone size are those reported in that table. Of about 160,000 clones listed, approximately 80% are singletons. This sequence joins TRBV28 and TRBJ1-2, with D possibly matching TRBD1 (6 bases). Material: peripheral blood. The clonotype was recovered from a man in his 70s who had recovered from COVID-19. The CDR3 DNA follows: TGTGCCAGCAGTCCCACAGGGAATAACTATGGCTACACCTTC. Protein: CASSPTGNNYGYTF.